This T cell receptor beta chain originates from a study of prognosis after radiotherapy for stage I lung cancer. Study in general: The study enrolled some 12 men and about six women as patients, aged roughly 53 to 84 with a median of nearly 75 years.

V lost 0 bases, J lost 4 bases, and 12 bases lay in between. This CDR3 contains 15 residues. CDR1 and CDR2 from the germline V gene are MGHRA and YSYEKL. CT and PET/CT showed node-negative disease in all patients, who had no prior chemotherapy, radiotherapy or other malignancies. Comments on this clonotype: Its specificity is unknown.

General study points: Unique TCR clone counts fell after stereotactic body radiation therapy, median 10,088 versus 6,861. Differences in TRBV and TRBJ gene usage were reportedly observed between patients with and without metastases.

Genomic DNA served as the source from which two-round multiplex PCR generated TCR beta CDR3 amplicons. Amplification during the initial PCR round employed primers specific to each TRBV and TRBJ gene. TCRdb reprocessed the multiplex PCR reads with MiXCR, giving one entry per CDR3 protein. The data contain around 51,000 distinct CDR3 sequences, 30% to 35% of them seen just once; the ten biggest clones take up roughly 8.3%. The genes are TRBV4-1 and TRBJ1-2, with D unclear. Specimen: PBMCs, collected before or after stereotactic body radiation therapy (not recorded which). The receptor comes from a donor aged 50 or older with non-small cell lung cancer. The CDR3 nucleotides read TGCGCCAGCAGCCAAGAACCCCAGGCCCGCTATGGCTACACCTTC. Its translation is CASSQEPQARYGYTF.